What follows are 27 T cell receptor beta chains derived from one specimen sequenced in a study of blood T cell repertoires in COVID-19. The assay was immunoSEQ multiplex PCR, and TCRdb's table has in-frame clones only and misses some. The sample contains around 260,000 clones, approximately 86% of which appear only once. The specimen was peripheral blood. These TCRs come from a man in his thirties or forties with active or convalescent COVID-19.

CDR3 DNA: TGTGCCAGCAGTGTCTCACAGAAAGAAGCTTTCTTT. Translated, it gives CASSVSQKEAFF. V and J are TRBV2 and TRBJ1-1; D uncertain. Trimming left V 4 bases short and J 8 bases short, with 11 bases between. This CDR3 is built from 12 residues. Germline loops: CDR1 SNHLY, CDR2 FYNNEI. Variable domain in full (rest from reference TRBV2 and TRBJ1-1): EPEVTQTPSHQVTQMGQEVILRCVPISNHLYFYWYRQILGQKVEFLVSFYNNEISEKSEIFDDQFSVERPDGSNFTLKIRSTKLEDSAMYFCASSVSQKEAFFGQGTRLTVV.

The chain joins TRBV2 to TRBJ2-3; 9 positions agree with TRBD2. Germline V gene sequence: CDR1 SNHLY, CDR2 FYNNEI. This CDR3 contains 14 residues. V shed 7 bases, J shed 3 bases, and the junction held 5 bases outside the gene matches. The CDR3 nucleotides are TGTGCCAGCACGGGGCGGGGGGGAACAGATACGCAGTATTTT. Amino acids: CASTGRGGTDTQYF. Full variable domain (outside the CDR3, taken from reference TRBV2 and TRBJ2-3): EPEVTQTPSHQVTQMGQEVILRCVPISNHLYFYWYRQILGQKVEFLVSFYNNEISEKSEIFDDQFSVERPDGSNFTLKIRSTKLEDSAMYFCASTGRGGTDTQYFGPGTRLTVL.

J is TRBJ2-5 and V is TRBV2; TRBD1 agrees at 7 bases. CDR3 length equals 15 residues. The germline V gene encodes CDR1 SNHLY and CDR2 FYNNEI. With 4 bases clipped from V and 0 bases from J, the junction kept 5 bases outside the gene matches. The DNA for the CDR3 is TGTGCCAGCAGTGCTCGGACAGGAGACCAAGAGACCCAGTACTTC. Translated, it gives CASSARTGDQETQYF.

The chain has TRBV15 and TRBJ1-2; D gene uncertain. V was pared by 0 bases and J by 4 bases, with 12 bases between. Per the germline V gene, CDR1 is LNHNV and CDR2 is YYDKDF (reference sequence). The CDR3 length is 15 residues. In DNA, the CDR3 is TGTGCCACCAGCAGAGAGTCGGTACGGAGCTATGGCTACACCTTC. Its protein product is CATSRESVRSYGYTF. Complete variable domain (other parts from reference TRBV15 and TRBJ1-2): DAMVIQNPRYQVTQFGKPVTLSCSQTLNHNVMYWYQQKSSQAPKLLFHYYDKDFNNEADTPDNFQSRRPNTSFCFLDIRSPGLGDTAMYLCATSRESVRSYGYTFGSGTRLTVV.

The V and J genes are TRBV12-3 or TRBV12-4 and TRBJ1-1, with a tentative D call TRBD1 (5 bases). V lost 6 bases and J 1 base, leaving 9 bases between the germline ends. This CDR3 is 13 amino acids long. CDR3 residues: CASRAGQNTEAFF. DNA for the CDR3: TGTGCCAGCAGGGCCGGACAGAACACTGAAGCTTTCTTT.

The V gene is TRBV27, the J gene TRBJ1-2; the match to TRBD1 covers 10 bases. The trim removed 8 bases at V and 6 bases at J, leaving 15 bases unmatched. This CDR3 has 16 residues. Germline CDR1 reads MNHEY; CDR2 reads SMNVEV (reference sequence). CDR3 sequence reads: CASAYQPGQGFDGYTF. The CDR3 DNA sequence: TGTGCCAGCGCGTACCAGCCGGGACAGGGGTTTGATGGCTACACCTTC.

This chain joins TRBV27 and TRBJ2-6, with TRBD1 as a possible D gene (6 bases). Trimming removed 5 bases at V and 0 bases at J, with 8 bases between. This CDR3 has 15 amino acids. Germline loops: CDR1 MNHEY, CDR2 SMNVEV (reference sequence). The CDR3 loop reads CASSKQGSGANVLTF. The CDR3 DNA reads TGTGCCAGCAGTAAACAGGGCTCTGGGGCCAACGTCCTGACTTTC.

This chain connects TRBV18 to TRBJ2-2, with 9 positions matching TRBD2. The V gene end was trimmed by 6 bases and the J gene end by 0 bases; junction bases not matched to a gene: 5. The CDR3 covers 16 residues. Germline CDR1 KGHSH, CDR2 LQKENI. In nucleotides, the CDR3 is TGTGCCAGCTCGCCGACTAGCGGTCCGAACACCGGGGAGCTGTTTTTT. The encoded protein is CASSPTSGPNTGELFF.

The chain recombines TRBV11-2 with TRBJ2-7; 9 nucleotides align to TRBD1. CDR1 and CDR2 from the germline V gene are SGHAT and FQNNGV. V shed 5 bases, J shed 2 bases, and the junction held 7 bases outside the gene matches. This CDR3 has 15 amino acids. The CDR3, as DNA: TGTGCCAGCAGCCAATGGACAGGGGACCCCTACGAGCAGTACTTC. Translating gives CASSQWTGDPYEQYF.

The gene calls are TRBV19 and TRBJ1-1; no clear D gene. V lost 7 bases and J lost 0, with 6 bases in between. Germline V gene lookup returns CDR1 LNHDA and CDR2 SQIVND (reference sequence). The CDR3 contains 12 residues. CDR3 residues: CASNNMNTEAFF. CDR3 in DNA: TGTGCCAGTAACAATATGAACACTGAAGCTTTCTTT.

In nucleotides, the CDR3 is TGTGCCAGCAGCCGGACAGGGCTAGCGGACGAGACCCAGTACTTC. Encoded protein: CASSRTGLADETQYF. The chain employs TRBV11-3 and TRBJ2-5; D perhaps matches TRBD1 (8 bases). The CDR3 runs to 15 residues. Trimming shortened V by 5 bases and J by 5 bases, and 18 bases separated the two germline ends. Germline-derived CDR1 and CDR2 are SGHNT and YENEEA.

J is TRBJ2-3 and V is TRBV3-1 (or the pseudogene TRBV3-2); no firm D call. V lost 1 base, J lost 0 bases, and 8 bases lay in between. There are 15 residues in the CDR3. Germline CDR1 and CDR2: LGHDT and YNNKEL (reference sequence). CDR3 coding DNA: TGTGCCAGCAGCCAAGTCCTAGTAAGCACAGATACGCAGTATTTT. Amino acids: CASSQVLVSTDTQYF.

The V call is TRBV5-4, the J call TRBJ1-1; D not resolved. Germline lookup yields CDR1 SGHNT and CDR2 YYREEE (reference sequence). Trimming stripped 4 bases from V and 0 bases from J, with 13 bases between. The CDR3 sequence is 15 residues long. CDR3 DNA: TGTGCCAGCAGCCCGAAGACCGGGTTGAACACTGAAGCTTTCTTT. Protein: CASSPKTGLNTEAFF.

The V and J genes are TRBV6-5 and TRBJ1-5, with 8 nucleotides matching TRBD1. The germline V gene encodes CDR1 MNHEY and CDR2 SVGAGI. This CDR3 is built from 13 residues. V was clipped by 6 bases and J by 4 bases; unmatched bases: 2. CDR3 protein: CASRRTGNQPQHF. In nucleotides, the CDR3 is TGTGCCAGCAGACGGACAGGGAATCAGCCCCAGCATTTT.

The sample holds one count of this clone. CDR3 DNA sequence: TGTGCCAGCAGCTTGTTGGGGCAGGGGGATTACGAGCAGTACTTC. Translated: CASSLLGQGDYEQYF. This rearrangement joins TRBV5-6 to TRBJ2-7; 7 bases agree with TRBD1. Trimming took 1 base from V and 4 from J; bases not matched to a gene: 8. Germline V gene sequence: CDR1 SGHDT, CDR2 YYEEEE. This CDR3 region has 15 residues.

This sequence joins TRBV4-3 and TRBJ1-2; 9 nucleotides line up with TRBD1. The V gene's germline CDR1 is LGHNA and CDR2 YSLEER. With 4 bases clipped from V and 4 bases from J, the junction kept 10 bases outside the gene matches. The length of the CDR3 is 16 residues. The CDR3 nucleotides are TGCGCCAGCAGCCCCCAAGGGGGACAGGGTCGCTATGGCTACACCTTC. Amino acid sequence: CASSPQGGQGRYGYTF.

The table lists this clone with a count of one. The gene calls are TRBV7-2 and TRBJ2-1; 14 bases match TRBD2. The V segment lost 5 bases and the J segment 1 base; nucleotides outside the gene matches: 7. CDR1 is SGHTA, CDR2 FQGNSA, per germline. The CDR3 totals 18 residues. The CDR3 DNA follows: TGTGCCAGCAGCCCCGGACTAGCGGGGGGCCGTTCCTACAATGAGCAGTTCTTC. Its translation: CASSPGLAGGRSYNEQFF.

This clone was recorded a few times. CDR3 protein: CAWSKGGDGGELFF. The DNA of the CDR3 is TGTGCCTGGAGTAAAGGCGGGGACGGCGGGGAGCTGTTTTTT. The chain couples TRBV30 to TRBJ2-2; weak D call: TRBD2 (6 bases). This CDR3 is 14 amino acids long. CDR1 is GTSNPN and CDR2 is SVGIG in the germline V gene (reference sequence). Trimming shortened V by 2 bases and J by 7 bases, and 14 bases separated the two germline ends.

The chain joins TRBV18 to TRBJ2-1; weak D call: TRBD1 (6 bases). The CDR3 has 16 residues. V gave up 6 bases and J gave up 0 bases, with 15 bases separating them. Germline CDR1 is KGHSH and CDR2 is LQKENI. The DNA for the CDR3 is TGTGCCAGCTCCCCCGGGACACCGAGCTCCTACAATGAGCAGTTCTTC. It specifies CASSPGTPSSYNEQFF.

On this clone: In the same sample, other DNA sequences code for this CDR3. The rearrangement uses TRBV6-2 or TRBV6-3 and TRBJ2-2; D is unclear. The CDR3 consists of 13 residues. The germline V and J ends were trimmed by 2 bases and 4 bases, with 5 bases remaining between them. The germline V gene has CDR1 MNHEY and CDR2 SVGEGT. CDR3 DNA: TGTGCCAGCAGTTACCGCGGCACCGGGGAGCTGTTTTTT. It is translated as CASSYRGTGELFF.

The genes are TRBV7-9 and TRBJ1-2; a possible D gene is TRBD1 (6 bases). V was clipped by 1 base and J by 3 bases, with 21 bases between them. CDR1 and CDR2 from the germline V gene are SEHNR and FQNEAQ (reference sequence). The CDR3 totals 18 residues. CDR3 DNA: TGTGCCAGCAGCTTAGTTTTGCCCAGGGGATTAGGTGACTATGGCTACACCTTC. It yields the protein CASSLVLPRGLGDYGYTF. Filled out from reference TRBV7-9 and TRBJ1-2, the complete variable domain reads DTGVSQNPRHKITKRGQNVTFRCDPISEHNRLYWYRQTLGQGPEFLTYFQNEAQLEKSRLLSDRFSAERPKGSFSTLEIQRTEQGDSAMYLCASSLVLPRGLGDYGYTFGSGTRLTVV.

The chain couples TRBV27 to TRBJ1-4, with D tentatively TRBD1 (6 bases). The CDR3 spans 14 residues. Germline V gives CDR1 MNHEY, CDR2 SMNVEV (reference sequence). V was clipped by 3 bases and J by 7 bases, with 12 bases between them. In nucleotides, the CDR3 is TGTGCCAGCAGTTTTTACGGACAGAGTGAAAAACTGTTTTTT. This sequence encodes CASSFYGQSEKLFF.

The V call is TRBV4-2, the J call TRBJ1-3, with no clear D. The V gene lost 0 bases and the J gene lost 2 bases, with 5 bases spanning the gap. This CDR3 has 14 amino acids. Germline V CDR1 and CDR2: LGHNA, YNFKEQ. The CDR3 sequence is CASSQEAPGNTIYF. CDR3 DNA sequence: TGTGCCAGCAGCCAAGAGGCACCTGGAAACACCATATATTTT.

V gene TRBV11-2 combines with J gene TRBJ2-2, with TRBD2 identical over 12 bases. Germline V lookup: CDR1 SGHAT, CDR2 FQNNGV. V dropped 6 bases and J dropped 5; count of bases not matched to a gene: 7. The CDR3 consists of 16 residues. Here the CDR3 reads CASSPLAGGRTGELFF. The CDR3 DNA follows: TGTGCCAGCAGTCCTCTAGCGGGGGGGCGTACCGGGGAGCTGTTTTTT.

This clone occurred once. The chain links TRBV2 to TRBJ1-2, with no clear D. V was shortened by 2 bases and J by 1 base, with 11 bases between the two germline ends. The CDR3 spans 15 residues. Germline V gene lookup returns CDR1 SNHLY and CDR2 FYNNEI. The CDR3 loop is CASSEFAGGNYGYTF. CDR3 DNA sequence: TGTGCCAGCAGTGAATTCGCGGGAGGTAACTATGGCTACACCTTC.

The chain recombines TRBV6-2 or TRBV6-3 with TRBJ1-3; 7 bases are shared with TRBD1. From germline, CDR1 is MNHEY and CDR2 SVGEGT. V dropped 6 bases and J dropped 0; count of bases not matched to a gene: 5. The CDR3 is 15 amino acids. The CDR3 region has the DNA TGTGCCAGCAGCCAAGGGACAGACTCTGGAAACACCATATATTTT. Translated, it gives CASSQGTDSGNTIYF.

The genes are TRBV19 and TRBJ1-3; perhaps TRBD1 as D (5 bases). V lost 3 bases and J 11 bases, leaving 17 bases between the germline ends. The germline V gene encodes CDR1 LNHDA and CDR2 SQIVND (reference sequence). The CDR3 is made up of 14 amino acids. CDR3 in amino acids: CASSMGQAGGAIYF. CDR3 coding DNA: TGTGCCAGTAGTATGGGGCAGGCCGGTGGGGCCATATATTTT.